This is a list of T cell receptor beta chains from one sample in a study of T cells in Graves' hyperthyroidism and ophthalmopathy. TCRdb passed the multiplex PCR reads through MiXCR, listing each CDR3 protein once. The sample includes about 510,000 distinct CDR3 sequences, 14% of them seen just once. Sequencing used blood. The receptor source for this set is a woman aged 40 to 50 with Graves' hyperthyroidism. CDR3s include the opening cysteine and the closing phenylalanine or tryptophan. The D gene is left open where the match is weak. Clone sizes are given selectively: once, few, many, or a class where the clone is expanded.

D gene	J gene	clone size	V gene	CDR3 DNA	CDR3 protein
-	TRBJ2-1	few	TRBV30	TGTGCCTGGAGAGACCGTGTGATATACAATGAGCAGTTCTTC	CAWRDRVIYNEQFF
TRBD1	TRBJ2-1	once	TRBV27	TGTGCCAGCAGCCCTGGGGGGACAGGGGGATACAATGAGCAGTTCTTC	CASSPGGTGGYNEQFF
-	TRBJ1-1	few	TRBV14	TGTGCCAGCAGCCAAGGGCTAGAAGACACTGAAGCTTTCTTT	CASSQGLEDTEAFF
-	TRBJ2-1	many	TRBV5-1	TGCGCCAGCACTCCGGGGAATAATGAGCAGTTCTTC	CASTPGNNEQFF
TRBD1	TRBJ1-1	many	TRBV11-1	TGTGCCAGCAGCTCGTCGGACAGGGAAGCTTTCTTT	CASSSSDREAFF
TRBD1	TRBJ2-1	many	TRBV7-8	TGTGCCAGCAGCTTACCGGGACAGGGCCTTAATGAGCAGTTCTTC	CASSLPGQGLNEQFF
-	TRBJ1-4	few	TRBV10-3	TGTGCCACCCTGAACCCCTCCGGTGAAAAACTGTTTTTT	CATLNPSGEKLFF
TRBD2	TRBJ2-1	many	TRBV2	TGTGCCAGCACCCTGGGACTAGCGGGCAATGAGCAGTTCTTC	CASTLGLAGNEQFF
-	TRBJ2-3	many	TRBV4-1	TGCGCCAGCAGCCAAGACGTTCGGAGCGGTGGGGGAGATACGCAGTATTTT	CASSQDVRSGGGDTQYF
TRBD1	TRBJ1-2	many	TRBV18	TGTGCCAGCCTGCCGGGACAGGGGTATGGCTACACCTTC	CASLPGQGYGYTF
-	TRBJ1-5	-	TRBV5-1	TGCGCCAGCACCACGGAGGGTTCGAGCAATCAGCCCCAGCATTTT	CASTTEGSSNQPQHF
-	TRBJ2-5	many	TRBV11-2	TGTGCCAGCAGCTTGGAGTTCGAGGGGACCCCAGAGACCCAGTACTTC	CASSLEFEGTPETQYF
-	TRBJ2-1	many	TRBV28	TGTGCCAGCAGTTTATTGGAGGGTAGCTCCTACAATGAGCAGTTCTTC	CASSLLEGSSYNEQFF
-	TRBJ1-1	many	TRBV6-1	TGTGCCAGCACCGAACAGAGGAACACTGAAGCTTTCTTT	CASTEQRNTEAFF
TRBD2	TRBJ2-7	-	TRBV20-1	TGCAGTGCTTACCCTCAGCGGGAGGGCTTAGGGCAGTACTTC	CSAYPQREGLGQYF
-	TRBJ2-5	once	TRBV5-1	TGTGCCAGCGAAACCTGGGCAGACACAAGAGAACCCCAGTACTTC	CASETWADTREPQYF
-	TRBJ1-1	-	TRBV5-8	TGTGCCAGCAGCTTGGGAAGGGGCTGGAACACTGAAGCTTTCTTT	CASSLGRGWNTEAFF
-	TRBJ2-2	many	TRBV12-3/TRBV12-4	TGTGCCAGCAGTTTACCAGGGAAGGGCGGGGAGCTGTTTTTT	CASSLPGKGGELFF
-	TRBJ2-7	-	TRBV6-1	TGTGCCAGCAGTGAAAGGGGCCCCGCATACGAGCAGTACTTC	CASSERGPAYEQYF
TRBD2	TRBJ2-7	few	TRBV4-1	TGCGCCAGCAGCCAAGGGACTAGCAGCTCCTACGAGCAGTACTTC	CASSQGTSSSYEQYF
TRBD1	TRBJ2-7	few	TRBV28	TGTGCCAGCAAAACTGGTGGTGGACAGGGGGCTGGGTACGAGCAGTACTTC	CASKTGGGQGAGYEQYF
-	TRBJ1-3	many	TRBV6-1	TGTGCCAGCAGTACTACTGGAAACACCATATATTTT	CASSTTGNTIYF
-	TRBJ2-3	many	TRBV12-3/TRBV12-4	TGTGCCAGCAGTTTCGACCATAGCACAGATACGCAGTATTTT	CASSFDHSTDTQYF
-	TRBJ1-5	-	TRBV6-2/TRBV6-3	TGTGCCAGCACTCTGGGGGGGCCCCAGCATTTT	CASTLGGPQHF